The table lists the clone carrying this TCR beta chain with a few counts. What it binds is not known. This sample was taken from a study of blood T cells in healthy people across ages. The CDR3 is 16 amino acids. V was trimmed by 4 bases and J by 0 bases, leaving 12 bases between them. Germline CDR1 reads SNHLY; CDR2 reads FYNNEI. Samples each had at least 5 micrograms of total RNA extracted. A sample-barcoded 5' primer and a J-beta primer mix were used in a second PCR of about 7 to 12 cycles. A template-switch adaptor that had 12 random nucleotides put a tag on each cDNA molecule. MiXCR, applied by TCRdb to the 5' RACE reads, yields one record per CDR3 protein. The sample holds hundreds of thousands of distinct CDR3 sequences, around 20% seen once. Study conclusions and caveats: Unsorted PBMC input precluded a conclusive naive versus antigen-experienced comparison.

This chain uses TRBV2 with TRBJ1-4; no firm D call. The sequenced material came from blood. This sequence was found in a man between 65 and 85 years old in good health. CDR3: CASSGSIYATNEKLFF. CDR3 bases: TGTGCCAGCAGTGGCAGCATTTATGCAACTAATGAAAAACTGTTTTTT.